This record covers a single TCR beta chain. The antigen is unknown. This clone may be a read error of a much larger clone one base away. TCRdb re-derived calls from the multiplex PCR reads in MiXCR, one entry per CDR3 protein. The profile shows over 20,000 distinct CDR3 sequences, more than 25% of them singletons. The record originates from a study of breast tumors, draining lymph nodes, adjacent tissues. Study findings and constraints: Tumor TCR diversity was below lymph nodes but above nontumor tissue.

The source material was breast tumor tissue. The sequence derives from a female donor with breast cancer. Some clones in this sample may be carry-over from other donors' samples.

The CDR3 nucleotides read TGTGCCAGCAGTTTTGTAGGAGTGATATCTGGGGCCAACGTCCTGGCTTTC. Translated, it gives CASSFVGVISGANVLAF. The chain employs TRBV12-3 or TRBV12-4 and TRBJ2-6; possibly TRBD1 for D (5 bases). This CDR3 spans 17 amino acids.